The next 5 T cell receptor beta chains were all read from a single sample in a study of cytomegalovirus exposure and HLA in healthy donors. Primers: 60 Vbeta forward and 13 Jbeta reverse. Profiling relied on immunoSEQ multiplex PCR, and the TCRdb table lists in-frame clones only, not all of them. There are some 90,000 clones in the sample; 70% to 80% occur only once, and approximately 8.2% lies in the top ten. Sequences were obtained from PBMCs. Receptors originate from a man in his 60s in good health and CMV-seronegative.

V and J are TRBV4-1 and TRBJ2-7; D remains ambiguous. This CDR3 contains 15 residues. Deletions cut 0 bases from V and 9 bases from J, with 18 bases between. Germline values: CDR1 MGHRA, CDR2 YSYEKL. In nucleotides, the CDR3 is TGCGCCAGCAGCCAAGAACCTGAGACCTACGAGCGGCAGTACTTC. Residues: CASSQEPETYERQYF.

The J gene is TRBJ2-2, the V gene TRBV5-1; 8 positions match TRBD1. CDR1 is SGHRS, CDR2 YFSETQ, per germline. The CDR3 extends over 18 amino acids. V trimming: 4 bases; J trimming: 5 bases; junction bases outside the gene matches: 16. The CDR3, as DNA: TGCGCCAGCAGCCTCGGACAGGGTAGCTACCAGAGGACCGGGGAGCTGTTTTTT. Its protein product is CASSLGQGSYQRTGELFF. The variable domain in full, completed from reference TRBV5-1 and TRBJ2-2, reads KAGVTQTPRYLIKTRGQQVTLSCSPISGHRSVSWYQQTPGQGLQFLFEYFSETQRNKGNFPGRFSGRQFSNSRSEMNVSTLELGDSALYLCASSLGQGSYQRTGELFFGEGSRLTVL.

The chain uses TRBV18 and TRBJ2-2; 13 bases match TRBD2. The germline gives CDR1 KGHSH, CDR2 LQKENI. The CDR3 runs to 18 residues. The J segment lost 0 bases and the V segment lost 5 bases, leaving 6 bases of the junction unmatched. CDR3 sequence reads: CASSSGTSGVTNTGELFF. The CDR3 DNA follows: TGTGCCAGCTCATCAGGGACTAGCGGGGTGACGAACACCGGGGAGCTGTTTTTT.

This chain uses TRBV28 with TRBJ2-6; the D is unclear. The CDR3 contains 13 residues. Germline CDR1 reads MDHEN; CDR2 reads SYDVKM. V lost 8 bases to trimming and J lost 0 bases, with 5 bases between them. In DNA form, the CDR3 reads TGTGCCAGCGGAGTCTCTGGGGCCAACGTCCTGACTTTC. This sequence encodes CASGVSGANVLTF.

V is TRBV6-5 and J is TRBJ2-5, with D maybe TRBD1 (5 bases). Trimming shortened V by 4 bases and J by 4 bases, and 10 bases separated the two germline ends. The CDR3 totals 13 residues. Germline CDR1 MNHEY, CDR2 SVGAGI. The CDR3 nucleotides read TGTGCCAGCAGTTTAGGGGTAGGAGAGACCCAGTACTTC. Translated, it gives CASSLGVGETQYF.